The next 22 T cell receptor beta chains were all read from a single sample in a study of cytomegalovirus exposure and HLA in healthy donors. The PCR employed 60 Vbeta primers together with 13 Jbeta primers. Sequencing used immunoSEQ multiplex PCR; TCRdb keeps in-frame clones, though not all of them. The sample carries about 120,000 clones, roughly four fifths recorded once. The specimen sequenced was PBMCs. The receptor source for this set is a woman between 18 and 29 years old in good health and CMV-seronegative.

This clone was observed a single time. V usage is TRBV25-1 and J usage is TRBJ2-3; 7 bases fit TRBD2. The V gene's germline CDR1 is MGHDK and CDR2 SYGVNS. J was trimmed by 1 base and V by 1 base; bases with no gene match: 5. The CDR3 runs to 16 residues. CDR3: CASSELGGVGTDTQYF. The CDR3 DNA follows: TGTGCCAGCAGTGAATTGGGGGGGGTGGGCACAGATACGCAGTATTTT.

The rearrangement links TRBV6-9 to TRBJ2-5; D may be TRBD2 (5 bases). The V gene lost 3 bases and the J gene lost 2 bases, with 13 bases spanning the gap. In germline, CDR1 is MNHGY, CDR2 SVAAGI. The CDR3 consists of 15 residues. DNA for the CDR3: TGTGCCAGCAGTTACTACCGGGATTTACAAGAGACCCAGTACTTC. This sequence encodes CASSYYRDLQETQYF.

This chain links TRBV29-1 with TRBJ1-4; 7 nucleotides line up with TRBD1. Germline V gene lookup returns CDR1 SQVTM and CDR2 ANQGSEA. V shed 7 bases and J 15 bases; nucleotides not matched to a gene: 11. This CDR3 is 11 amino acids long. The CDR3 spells CSAEQGFRMFF. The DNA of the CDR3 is TGCAGCGCGGAACAGGGGTTCAGGATGTTTTTT. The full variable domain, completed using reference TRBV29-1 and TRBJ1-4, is SAVISQKPSRDICQRGTSLTIQCQVDSQVTMMFWYRQQPGQSLTLIATANQGSEATYESGFVIDKFPISRPNLTFSTLTVSNMSPEDSSIYLCSAEQGFRMFFGSGTQLSVL.

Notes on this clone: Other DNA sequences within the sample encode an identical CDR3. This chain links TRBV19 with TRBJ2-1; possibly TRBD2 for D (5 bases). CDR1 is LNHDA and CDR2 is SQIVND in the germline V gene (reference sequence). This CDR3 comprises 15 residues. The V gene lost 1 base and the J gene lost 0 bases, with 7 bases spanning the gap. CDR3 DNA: TGTGCCAGTAGTATAGGGACTTCCTCCTACAATGAGCAGTTCTTC. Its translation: CASSIGTSSYNEQFF. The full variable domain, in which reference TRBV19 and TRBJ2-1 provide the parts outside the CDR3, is DGGITQSPKYLFRKEGQNVTLSCEQNLNHDAMYWYRQDPGQGLRLIYYSQIVNDFQKGDIAEGYSVSREKKESFPLTVTSAQKNPTAFYLCASSIGTSSYNEQFFGPGTRLTVL.

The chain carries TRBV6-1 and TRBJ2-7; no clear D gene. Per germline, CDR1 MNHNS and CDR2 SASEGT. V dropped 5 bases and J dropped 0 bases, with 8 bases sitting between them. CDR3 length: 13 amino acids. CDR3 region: CASSLSFSYEQYF. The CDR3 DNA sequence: TGTGCCAGCAGTCTATCTTTCTCCTACGAGCAGTACTTC.

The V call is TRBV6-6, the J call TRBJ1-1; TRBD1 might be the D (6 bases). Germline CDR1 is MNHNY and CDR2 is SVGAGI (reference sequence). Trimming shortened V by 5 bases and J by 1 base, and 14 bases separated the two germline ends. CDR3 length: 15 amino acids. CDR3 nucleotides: TGTGCCAGCAGTGCTAAACAGGGTTCGAACACTGAAGCTTTCTTT. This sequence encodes CASSAKQGSNTEAFF.

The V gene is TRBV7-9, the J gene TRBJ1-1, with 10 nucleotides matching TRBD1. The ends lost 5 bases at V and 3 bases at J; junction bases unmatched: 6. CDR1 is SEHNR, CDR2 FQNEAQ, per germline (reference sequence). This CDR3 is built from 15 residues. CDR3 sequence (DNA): TGTGCCAGCAGCAGACAGGGGGCGGGGGACACTGAAGCTTTCTTT. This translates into CASSRQGAGDTEAFF. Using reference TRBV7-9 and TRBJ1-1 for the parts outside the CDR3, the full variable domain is DTGVSQNPRHKITKRGQNVTFRCDPISEHNRLYWYRQTLGQGPEFLTYFQNEAQLEKSRLLSDRFSAERPKGSFSTLEIQRTEQGDSAMYLCASSRQGAGDTEAFFGQGTRLTVV.

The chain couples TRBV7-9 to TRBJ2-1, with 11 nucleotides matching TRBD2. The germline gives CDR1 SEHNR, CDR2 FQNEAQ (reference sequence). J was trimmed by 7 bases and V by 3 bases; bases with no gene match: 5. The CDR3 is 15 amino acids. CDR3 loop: CASSFILAGGNEQFF. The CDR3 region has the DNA TGTGCCAGCAGCTTCATCCTAGCGGGAGGTAATGAGCAGTTCTTC.

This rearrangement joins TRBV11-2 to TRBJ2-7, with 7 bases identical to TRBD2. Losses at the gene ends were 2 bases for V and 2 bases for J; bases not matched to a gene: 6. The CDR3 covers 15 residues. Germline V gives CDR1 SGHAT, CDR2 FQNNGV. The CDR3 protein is CASSLTGGTTYEQYF. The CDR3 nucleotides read TGTGCCAGCAGCTTAACTGGCGGGACTACCTACGAGCAGTACTTC.

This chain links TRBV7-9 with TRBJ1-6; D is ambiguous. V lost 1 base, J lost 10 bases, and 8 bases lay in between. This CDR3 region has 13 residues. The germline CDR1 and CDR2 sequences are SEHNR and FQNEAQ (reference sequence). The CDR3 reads CASSLDSGSPLHF. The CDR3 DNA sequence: TGTGCCAGCAGCTTAGATTCAGGCTCACCCCTCCACTTT.

The CDR3 sequence is CASSPRTAGGRSPLHF. The CDR3 DNA reads TGCGCCAGCAGCCCCCGGACCGCCGGGGGACGGTCACCCCTCCACTTT. The gene calls are TRBV5-1 and TRBJ1-6; D may be TRBD1 (5 bases). CDR1 is SGHRS, CDR2 YFSETQ, per germline. Trimming removed 4 bases at V and 10 bases at J, with 21 bases between. The CDR3 is 16 amino acids.

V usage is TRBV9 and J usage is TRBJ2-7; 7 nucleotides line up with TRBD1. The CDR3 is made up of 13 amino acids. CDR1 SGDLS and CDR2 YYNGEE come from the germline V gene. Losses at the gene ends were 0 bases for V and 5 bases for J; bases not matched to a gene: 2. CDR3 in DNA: TGTGCCAGCAGCGTAGTAACAGGGGACGAGCAGTACTTC. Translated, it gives CASSVVTGDEQYF. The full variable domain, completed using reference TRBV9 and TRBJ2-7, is DSGVTQTPKHLITATGQRVTLRCSPRSGDLSVYWYQQSLDQGLQFLIQYYNGEERAKGNILERFSAQQFPDLHSELNLSSLELGDSALYFCASSVVTGDEQYFGPGTRLTVT.

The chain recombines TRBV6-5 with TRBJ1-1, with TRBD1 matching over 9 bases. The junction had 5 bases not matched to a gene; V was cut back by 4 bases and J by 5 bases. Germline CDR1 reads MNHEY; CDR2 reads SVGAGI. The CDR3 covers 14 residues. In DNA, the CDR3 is TGTGCCAGCAGTTGGGACAGGGTAAGGACTGAAGCTTTCTTT. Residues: CASSWDRVRTEAFF.

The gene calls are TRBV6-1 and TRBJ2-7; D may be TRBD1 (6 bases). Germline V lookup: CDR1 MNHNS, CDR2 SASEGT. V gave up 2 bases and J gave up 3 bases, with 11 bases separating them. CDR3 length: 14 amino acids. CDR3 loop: CASSERGRGYEQYF. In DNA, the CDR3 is TGTGCCAGCAGTGAAAGGGGCAGGGGCTACGAGCAGTACTTC.

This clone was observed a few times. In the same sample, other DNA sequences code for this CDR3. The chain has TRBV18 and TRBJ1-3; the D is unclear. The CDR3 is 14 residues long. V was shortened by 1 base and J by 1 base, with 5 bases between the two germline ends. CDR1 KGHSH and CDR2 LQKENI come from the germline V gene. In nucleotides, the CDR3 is TGTGCCAGCTCACCACAAGAGTCTGGAAACACCATATATTTT. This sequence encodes CASSPQESGNTIYF.

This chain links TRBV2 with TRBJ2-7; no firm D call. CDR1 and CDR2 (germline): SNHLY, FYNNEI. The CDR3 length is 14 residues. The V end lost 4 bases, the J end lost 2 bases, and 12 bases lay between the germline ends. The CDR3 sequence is CASSGPGTPYEQYF. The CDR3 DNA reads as TGTGCCAGCAGTGGACCAGGAACGCCCTACGAGCAGTACTTC.

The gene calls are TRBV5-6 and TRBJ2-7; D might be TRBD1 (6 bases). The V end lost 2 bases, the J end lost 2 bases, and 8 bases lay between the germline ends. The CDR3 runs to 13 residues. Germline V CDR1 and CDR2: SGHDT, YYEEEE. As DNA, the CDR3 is TGTGCCAGCAGCTTTGGACAGCCCTACGAGCAGTACTTC. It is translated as CASSFGQPYEQYF.

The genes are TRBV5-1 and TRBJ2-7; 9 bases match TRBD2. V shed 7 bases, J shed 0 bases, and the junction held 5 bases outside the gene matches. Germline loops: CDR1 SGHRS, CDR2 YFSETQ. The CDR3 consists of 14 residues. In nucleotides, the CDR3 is TGCGCCAGCGGTCTAGCGGGGAGCTCCTACGAGCAGTACTTC. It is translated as CASGLAGSSYEQYF.

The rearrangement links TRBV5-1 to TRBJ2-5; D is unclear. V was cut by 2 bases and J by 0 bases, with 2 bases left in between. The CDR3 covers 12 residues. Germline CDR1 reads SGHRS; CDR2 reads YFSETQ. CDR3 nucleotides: TGCGCCAGCAGCTTCGACCAAGAGACCCAGTACTTC. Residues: CASSFDQETQYF.

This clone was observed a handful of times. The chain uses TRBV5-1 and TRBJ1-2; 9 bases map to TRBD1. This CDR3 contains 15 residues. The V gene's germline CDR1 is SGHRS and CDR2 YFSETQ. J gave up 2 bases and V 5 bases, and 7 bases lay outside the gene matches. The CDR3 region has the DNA TGCGCCAGCAGGGAAGGGACAGGGTCGAACTATGGCTACACCTTC. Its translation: CASREGTGSNYGYTF.

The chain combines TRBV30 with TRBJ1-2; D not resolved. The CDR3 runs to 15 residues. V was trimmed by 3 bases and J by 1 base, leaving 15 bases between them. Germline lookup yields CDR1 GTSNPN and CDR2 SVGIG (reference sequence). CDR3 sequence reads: CAWSTGVISNYGYTF. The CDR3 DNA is TGTGCCTGGAGCACCGGGGTCATTAGTAACTATGGCTACACCTTC.

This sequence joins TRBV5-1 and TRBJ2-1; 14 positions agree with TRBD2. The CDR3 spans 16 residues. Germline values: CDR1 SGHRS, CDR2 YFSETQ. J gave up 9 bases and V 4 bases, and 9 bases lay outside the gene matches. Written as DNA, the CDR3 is TGCGCCAGCAGCCCTAGGACTAGCGGGGGGACGGGTGAGCAGTTCTTC. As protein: CASSPRTSGGTGEQFF.